The clone carrying this T cell receptor beta chain was found many times. Its matching antigen is unknown. The CDR3 has 14 amino acids. The V end was cut by 6 bases, the J end by 4 bases, with 16 bases between. The germline V gene encodes CDR1 DFQATT and CDR2 SNEGSKA (reference sequence). The data stem from a study of T cells after yellow fever vaccination. Conversion of TCR transcripts into cDNA relied on 5'RACE template switching, which added a universal primer site and UMIs. TCRdb fed the 5' RACE reads into MiXCR, producing one record per CDR3 protein. Of under 400,000 distinct CDR3 sequences detected, roughly an eighth appear once; the ten largest clones hold more than 3%. Study-wide results and caveats: At about 97% for CD4 and around 91% for CD8, most primary-vaccination clones showed up again after the booster. Peaking faster, on day 5 versus 15, the secondary response was nonetheless weaker. Abundant bulk-population clonotypes could contaminate the FACS-sorted repertoires.

The sample here was CD4+ T cells sorted from PBMCs, taken 15 days after the yellow fever booster vaccination. This TCR was sampled from a man between 18 and 29 years old who received the YFV17D yellow fever vaccine. The J gene is TRBJ2-1, the V gene TRBV20-1; weak D call: TRBD2 (7 bases). The CDR3 reads CSASPRGAYNEQFF. The DNA of the CDR3 is TGCAGTGCATCCCCCCGGGGGGCGTACAATGAGCAGTTCTTC.